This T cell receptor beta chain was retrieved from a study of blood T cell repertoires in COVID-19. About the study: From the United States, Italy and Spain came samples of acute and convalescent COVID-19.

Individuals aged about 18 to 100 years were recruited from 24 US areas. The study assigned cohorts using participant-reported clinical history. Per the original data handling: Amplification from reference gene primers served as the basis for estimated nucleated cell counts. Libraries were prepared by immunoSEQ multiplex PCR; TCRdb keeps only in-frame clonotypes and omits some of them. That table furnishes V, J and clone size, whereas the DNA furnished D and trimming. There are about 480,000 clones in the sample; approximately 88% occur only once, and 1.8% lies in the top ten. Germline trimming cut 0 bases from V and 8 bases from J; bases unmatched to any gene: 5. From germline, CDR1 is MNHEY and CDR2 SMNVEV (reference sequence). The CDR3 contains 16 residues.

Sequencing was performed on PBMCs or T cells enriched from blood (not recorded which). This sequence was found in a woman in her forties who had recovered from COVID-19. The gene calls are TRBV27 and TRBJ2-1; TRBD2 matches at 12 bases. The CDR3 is CASSLSRLAGVDEQFF. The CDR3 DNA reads TGTGCCAGCAGTTTATCCCGACTAGCGGGAGTCGATGAGCAGTTCTTC.